This T cell receptor beta chain came from a study of T cell responses to AZD1222 COVID-19 vaccine. Whole-study findings and limits: A mostly white British donor set with more females was recruited, and clonal diversity was possibly underestimated. A reported finding is that nearly half of spike-specific TCRs target unmutated variant regions. After two AZD1222 doses, spike-specific TCR breadth and depth rose versus day 0.

The protocol was immunoSEQ multiplex PCR, while the TCRdb copy is restricted to in-frame clones and leaves out a portion. Among about 170,000 clones listed, roughly 92% were seen once. As for this clone: Its antigen remains unknown.

The CDR3 is 15 residues long. Trimming left V 1 base short and J 3 bases short, with 12 bases between. Germline V gene sequence: CDR1 MGHRA, CDR2 YSYEKL. The chain joins TRBV4-1 to TRBJ1-1; no reliable D call. The sequence was obtained from an adult in good health. Sequenced material: peripheral blood, taken on day 0 of AZD1222 vaccination. The chain's CDR3 is CASSQGFRGDTEAFF. CDR3 bases: TGCGCCAGCAGCCAAGGATTCCGAGGAGACACTGAAGCTTTCTTT.